One T cell receptor beta chain is described in this entry. This CDR3 is built from 12 residues. Germline CDR1 is MDHEN and CDR2 is SYDVKM. Original processing notes: Amplification with reference gene primers provided the estimates of nucleated cell counts. The protocol was immunoSEQ multiplex PCR, while the TCRdb copy is restricted to in-frame clones and leaves out a portion. The V and J calls and the clone size are those of that table, but D and trimming were determined from the DNA. The sample holds roughly 160,000 clones, around 87% seen once. The record originates from a study of blood T cell repertoires in COVID-19. Study-wide background: Samples representing acute and convalescent COVID-19 were sourced from the United States, Italy and Spain. The analysed material was cDNA or gDNA that came from T cells, B-cell-depleted T cells, or PBMCs.

The specimen was peripheral blood. This TCR was sampled from a man aged 55 to 70 with COVID-19, enrolled during active disease. The chain combines TRBV28 with TRBJ1-5; unclear D gene. CDR3 amino acids: CAYGLRNQPQHF. CDR3 nucleotide sequence: TGTGCGTATGGACTGCGCAATCAGCCCCAGCATTTT.